What follows are 22 T cell receptor beta chains derived from one specimen sequenced in a study of T cell repertoires in cytomegalovirus infection. TCRdb re-called the reads through MiXCR, storing one row per CDR3 protein. The sample has about 740,000 distinct CDR3 sequences, 33% seen once. What these receptors recognize is not known. The input for sequencing was cultured PBMCs, taken from culture after CMV antigen stimulation. These TCRs come from a human donor in good health (CMV status not recorded). Some clones in this sample may be carry-over from other donors' samples.

This chain connects TRBV29-1 to TRBJ2-5; D is possibly TRBD1 (6 bases). Germline CDR1 reads SQVTM; CDR2 reads ANQGSEA. This CDR3 contains 13 residues. V was clipped by 6 bases and J by 2 bases, with 13 bases between them. Here the CDR3 reads CSVADSHQETQYF. In nucleotides, the CDR3 is TGCAGCGTCGCGGACAGCCATCAAGAGACCCAGTACTTC.

This clonotype was detected many times. The rearrangement uses TRBV7-2 and TRBJ2-7; no firm D call. The V gene's germline CDR1 is SGHTA and CDR2 FQGNSA. The V and J ends lost 1 base and 3 bases respectively, with 7 bases between them. The CDR3 length is 13 residues. CDR3 protein: CASSLVVLYEQYF. DNA for the CDR3: TGTGCCAGCAGCTTAGTCGTCCTCTACGAGCAGTACTTC.

This chain joins TRBV20-1 and TRBJ1-6; maybe TRBD1 (5 bases). V shed 5 bases and J shed 8 bases, with 16 bases lying between them. Germline values: CDR1 DFQATT, CDR2 SNEGSKA (reference sequence). The CDR3 is made up of 14 amino acids. The CDR3 nucleotides are TGCAGTGCTTTAAAAGGGGCTGGGGATTCACCCCTCCACTTT. This sequence encodes CSALKGAGDSPLHF.

This chain uses TRBV7-8 with TRBJ2-3; D remains ambiguous. Germline V gives CDR1 SGHVS, CDR2 FQNEAQ. The CDR3 runs to 13 residues. Trimming removed 5 bases from V and 7 bases from J, with 13 bases in between. The CDR3 protein is CASSPFTVYTQYF. In DNA, the CDR3 is TGTGCCAGCAGCCCGTTTACCGTATATACGCAGTATTTT.

The chain carries TRBV20-1 and TRBJ2-7, with a weak D call TRBD2 (6 bases). Trimming stripped 6 bases from V and 0 bases from J, with 9 bases between. The CDR3 is 12 amino acids. The germline gives CDR1 DFQATT, CDR2 SNEGSKA (reference sequence). This chain's CDR3 is CSAASVSYEQYF. The CDR3 DNA is TGCAGTGCCGCTAGCGTCTCCTACGAGCAGTACTTC.

J is TRBJ2-1 and V is TRBV5-6; D unresolved. V was clipped by 3 bases and J by 9 bases, with 13 bases between them. The CDR3 is 13 residues long. Germline V gene lookup returns CDR1 SGHDT and CDR2 YYEEEE. The CDR3 nucleotides are TGTGCCAGCAGCTGGGAAGGAGTGGCTGAGCAGTTCTTC. Translating it yields CASSWEGVAEQFF.

This sequence joins TRBV27 and TRBJ2-1; a weak D match, TRBD2 (5 bases). This CDR3 has 17 residues. Germline lookup yields CDR1 MNHEY and CDR2 SMNVEV (reference sequence). V was clipped by 2 bases and J by 0 bases, with 14 bases between them. The DNA of the CDR3 is TGTGCCAGCAGTTTAGGGAGCTACCAGAGCTCCTACAATGAGCAGTTCTTC. Translating gives CASSLGSYQSSYNEQFF.

This chain links TRBV7-2 with TRBJ2-7, with D perhaps matching TRBD1 or TRBD2 (5 bases each). The CDR3 extends over 13 amino acids. The V end lost 3 bases, the J end lost 7 bases, and 13 bases lay between the germline ends. Germline lookup yields CDR1 SGHTA and CDR2 FQGNSA. The CDR3 coding sequence is TGTGCCAGCAGCTTTTTCCCGGGGCCTGAGCAGTACTTC. It specifies CASSFFPGPEQYF.

This clonotype was detected a few times. The CDR3 nucleotides read TGTGCCAGCAGTCCCCAGGGGGGACCCAATCAGCCCCAGCATTTT. Translating gives CASSPQGGPNQPQHF. The V gene is TRBV12-3 or TRBV12-4, the J gene TRBJ1-5; 7 positions match TRBD1. V lost 5 bases and J lost 3; bases outside the gene matches: 7. CDR3 length: 15 residues.

This clonotype was detected only a few times. The chain links TRBV11-3 to TRBJ2-3; the D is unclear. Germline CDR1 and CDR2: SGHNT and YENEEA. Trimming removed 5 bases from V and 3 bases from J, with 12 bases in between. The CDR3 spans 14 residues. The CDR3, as DNA: TGTGCCAGCAGCCGGACCGATGGAACAGATACGCAGTATTTT. This encodes CASSRTDGTDTQYF.

V and J are TRBV7-2 and TRBJ1-4; D unresolved. The V gene lost 4 bases and the J gene lost 10 bases, with 13 bases spanning the gap. Germline assignment: CDR1 SGHTA and CDR2 FQGNSA. This CDR3 spans 13 amino acids. Here the CDR3 reads CASSSPAARKLFF. DNA of the CDR3: TGTGCCAGCAGCTCCCCTGCCGCTCGAAAACTGTTTTTT.

The chain joins TRBV7-8 to TRBJ2-1; the match to TRBD2 covers 7 bases. Germline-derived CDR1 and CDR2 are SGHVS and FQNEAQ. CDR3 length equals 17 residues. With V trimmed by 5 bases and J by 2 bases, 12 bases remained unmatched. CDR3 bases: TGTGCCAGCAGCGCCCAGCCCGCTAGCGGTACCTACAATGAGCAGTTCTTC. Translated, it gives CASSAQPASGTYNEQFF.

The DNA of the CDR3 is TGTGCCAGCAGCTTCGACAGGGGCGGACATCAGCCCCAGCATTTT. Amino acids: CASSFDRGGHQPQHF. The V and J genes are TRBV7-2 and TRBJ1-5, with TRBD1 matching 8 bases. Germline assignment: CDR1 SGHTA and CDR2 FQGNSA. Trimming removed 3 bases from V and 5 bases from J; junction bases left unmatched: 6. The CDR3 totals 15 residues.

There are a few counts of this clonotype. V gene TRBV11-1 combines with J gene TRBJ1-6; tentatively, D is TRBD1 (6 bases). The germline CDR1 and CDR2 sequences are SGHAT and FQDESV (reference sequence). This CDR3 spans 16 amino acids. The V end lost 4 bases, the J end lost 2 bases, and 12 bases lay between the germline ends. The CDR3 spells CASSYSGGAYNSPLHF. The CDR3 DNA is TGTGCCAGCAGCTACTCCGGGGGCGCCTATAATTCACCCCTCCACTTT.

About this clonotype itself: At one boundary the junction diverges from the germline segment, which might be a read error. The rearrangement uses TRBV7-9 and TRBJ2-2; D is possibly TRBD2 (6 bases). This CDR3 comprises 16 residues. Germline V gene lookup returns CDR1 SEHNR and CDR2 FQNEAQ (reference sequence). In nucleotides, the CDR3 is TGTGCCAGCAGCTTAAGCATCACAGTCAGACTCGGGGAGGTGTTTTTT. This sequence encodes CASSLSITVRLGEVFF.

This sequence joins TRBV6-1 and TRBJ2-3, with D unresolved. Trimming left V 6 bases short and J 5 bases short, with 18 bases between. There are 15 residues in the CDR3. Germline CDR1 reads MNHNS; CDR2 reads SASEGT. CDR3 sequence: CASSTSMGFGDTQYF. In DNA, the CDR3 is TGTGCCAGCAGCACCTCGATGGGGTTTGGAGATACGCAGTATTTT.

In its sample, this clonotype was seen a few times. J is TRBJ2-3 and V is TRBV12-3 or TRBV12-4; D is unclear. V was clipped by 6 bases and J by 2 bases, with 9 bases between them. CDR3 length: 13 residues. The CDR3 nucleotides are TGTGCCAGCAGGCCAGACACCACAGATACGCAGTATTTT. This encodes CASRPDTTDTQYF.

CDR3 DNA sequence: TGTGCCAGCAGCTTAGAACCGGCGGGAAACGAGCAGTTCTTC. Amino acids: CASSLEPAGNEQFF. The gene calls are TRBV4-2 and TRBJ2-1; D may be TRBD2 (6 bases). This CDR3 spans 14 amino acids. V lost 5 bases, J lost 10 bases, and 18 bases lay in between. The V gene's germline CDR1 is LGHNA and CDR2 YNFKEQ.

The chain uses TRBV7-2 and TRBJ2-2, with 7 bases identical to TRBD1. V lost 4 bases to trimming and J lost 4 bases; unmatched junction nucleotides: 3. This CDR3 is 14 amino acids long. The germline V gene has CDR1 SGHTA and CDR2 FQGNSA. CDR3 in DNA: TGTGCCAGCAGCTACGACAGGGTCACCGGGGAGCTGTTTTTT. Translated, it gives CASSYDRVTGELFF.

The genes are TRBV20-1 and TRBJ2-5, with 13 bases that match TRBD2. This CDR3 has 18 residues. Germline trimming cut 0 bases from V and 4 bases from J; bases unmatched to any gene: 11. The germline V gene encodes CDR1 DFQATT and CDR2 SNEGSKA (reference sequence). Written as DNA, the CDR3 is TGCAGTGCTAGAGATCGGACTAGCGGGAGACTTGGACGAGAGACCCAGTACTTC. Amino acids: CSARDRTSGRLGRETQYF.

The chain carries TRBV7-9 and TRBJ1-2; 9 bases are shared with TRBD1. Trimming removed 5 bases from V and 2 bases from J; junction bases left unmatched: 6. Germline V gene lookup returns CDR1 SEHNR and CDR2 FQNEAQ (reference sequence). This CDR3 region has 15 residues. The CDR3 DNA sequence: TGTGCCAGCAGCCAAAGGGACAGGGTAAACTATGGCTACACCTTC. Translation gives CASSQRDRVNYGYTF.

V is TRBV4-2 and J is TRBJ2-3; D gene unclear. Germline assignment: CDR1 LGHNA and CDR2 YNFKEQ. The CDR3 contains 12 residues. V shed 2 bases and J shed 6 bases, with 6 bases lying between them. In nucleotides, the CDR3 is TGTGCCAGCAGCCAATACATGGATACGCAGTATTTT. As protein: CASSQYMDTQYF.